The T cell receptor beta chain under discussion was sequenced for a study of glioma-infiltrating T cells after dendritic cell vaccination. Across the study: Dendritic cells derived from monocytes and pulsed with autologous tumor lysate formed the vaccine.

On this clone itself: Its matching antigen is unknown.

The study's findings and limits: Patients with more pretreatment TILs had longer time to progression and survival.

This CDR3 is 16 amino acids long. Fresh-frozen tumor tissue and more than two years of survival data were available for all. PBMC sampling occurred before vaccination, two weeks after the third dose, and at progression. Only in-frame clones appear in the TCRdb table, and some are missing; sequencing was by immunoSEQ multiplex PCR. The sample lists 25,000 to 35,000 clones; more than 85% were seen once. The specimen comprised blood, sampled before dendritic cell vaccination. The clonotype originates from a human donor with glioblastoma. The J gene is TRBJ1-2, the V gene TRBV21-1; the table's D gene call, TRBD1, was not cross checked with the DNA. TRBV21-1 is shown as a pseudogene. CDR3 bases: TGTGCCAGCAGCAAAGCCGGACAGGGCTATAACTATGGCTACACCTTC. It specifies CASSKAGQGYNYGYTF.